This TCR beta chain was observed in a study of blood T cell repertoires in COVID-19. Study-level information: Collection of acute and convalescent COVID-19 samples took place in the United States, Italy and Spain. Nucleic acid was either cDNA or gDNA, and it came from T cells, B-cell-depleted T cells, or PBMCs.

Authors' methods: Reference gene primer amplification in the assay estimated nucleated cell counts. Libraries were prepared by immunoSEQ multiplex PCR; TCRdb keeps only in-frame clonotypes and omits some of them. V and J calls and clone size are as listed in that table; D and trimming were resolved from the DNA. This sample has approximately 200,000 clones, with 85% to 90% found just once. Trimming took 5 bases from V and 1 from J, leaving 13 bases between them. The CDR3 sequence is 14 residues long. The germline V gene has CDR1 GTSNPN and CDR2 SVGIG (reference sequence). The sequenced sample consisted of peripheral blood. The chain combines TRBV30 with TRBJ2-3; tentatively, D is TRBD1 (6 bases). The source of this sequence is a woman aged 45-59 years with acute or convalescent COVID-19. CDR3 nucleotide sequence: TGTGCCTGGCTTCCGGGACAAGGCACAGATACGCAGTATTTT. It specifies CAWLPGQGTDTQYF.